This TCR beta chain was identified during a study of monozygotic twins with inflammatory bowel disease. This CDR3 has 14 amino acids. Germline CDR1 and CDR2: SNHLY and FYNNEI. cDNA encoding TCRalpha and TCRbeta underwent two nested PCRs of roughly 15 and 9 cycles, each of which was followed by bead purification. TCRdb reprocessed the 5' RACE reads and stores each CDR3 protein as one record, lacking DNA. In all, the sample yields hundreds of thousands of distinct CDR3 sequences. V and J are TRBV2 and TRBJ1-5; there is no DNA to check the TCRdb D call of TRBD1. The sample taken for sequencing was blood. The sequence came from a human donor with ulcerative colitis or Crohn's disease, or a healthy co-twin of an affected twin (not recorded which). CDR3: CASRQDSPNQPQHF.